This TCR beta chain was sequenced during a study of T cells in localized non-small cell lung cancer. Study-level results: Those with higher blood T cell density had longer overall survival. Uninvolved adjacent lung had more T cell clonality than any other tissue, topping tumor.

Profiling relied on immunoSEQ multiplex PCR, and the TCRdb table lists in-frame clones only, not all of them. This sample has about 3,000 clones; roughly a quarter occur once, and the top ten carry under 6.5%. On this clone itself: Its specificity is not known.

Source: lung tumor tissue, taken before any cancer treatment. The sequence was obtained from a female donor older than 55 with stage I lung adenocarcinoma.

The CDR3 bases are TGTGCCAGCTCCCCCGGGACAACAGATACGCAGTATTTT. It yields the protein CASSPGTTDTQYF. This chain connects TRBV18 to TRBJ2-3; D may be TRBD1 (6 bases). Trimming shortened V by 6 bases and J by 3 bases, and 10 bases separated the two germline ends. This CDR3 is built from 13 residues. Germline values: CDR1 KGHSH, CDR2 LQKENI.